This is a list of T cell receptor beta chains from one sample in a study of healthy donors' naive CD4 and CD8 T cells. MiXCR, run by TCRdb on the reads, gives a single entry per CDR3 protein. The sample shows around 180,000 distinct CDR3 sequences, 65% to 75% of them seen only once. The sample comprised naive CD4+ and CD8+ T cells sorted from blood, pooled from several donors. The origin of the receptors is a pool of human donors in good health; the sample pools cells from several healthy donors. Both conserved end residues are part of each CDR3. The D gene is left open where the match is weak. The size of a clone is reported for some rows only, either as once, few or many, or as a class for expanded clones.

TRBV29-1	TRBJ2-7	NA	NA	TGCAGCGTGGGCCGGAACAGGAACACCTACGAGCAGTACTTC	CSVGRNRNTYEQYF
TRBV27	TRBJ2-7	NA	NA	TGTGCCAGCAGTTTATCCGGGCAGGGCGCCTACGAGCAGTACTTC	CASSLSGQGAYEQYF
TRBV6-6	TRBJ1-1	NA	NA	TGTGCCAGCAGTTACACCCTTAACCGGGCCTCGGATGAAGCTTTCTTT	CASSYTLNRASDEAFF
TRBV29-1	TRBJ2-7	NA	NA	TGCAGCGTCTCGTCCCTAGGTCGTTCTCGCTACGAGCAGTACTTC	CSVSSLGRSRYEQYF
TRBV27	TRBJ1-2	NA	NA	TGTGCCAGCAGTCTGATGTCCTCTGAAACTGGCTACACCTTC	CASSLMSSETGYTF
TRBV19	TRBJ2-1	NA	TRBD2	TGTGCCAGTAGTATCGGACTAGCGGGATACCGGGGCAATGAGCAGTTCTTC	CASSIGLAGYRGNEQFF
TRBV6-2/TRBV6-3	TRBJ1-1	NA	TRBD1	TGTGCCAGCAGTTATCGTGGACAGGGTAACACTGAAGCTTTCTTT	CASSYRGQGNTEAFF
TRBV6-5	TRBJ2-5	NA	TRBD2	TGTGCCAGCAGTTACTCGCCTAGCGGGTTCCAAGAGACCCAGTACTTC	CASSYSPSGFQETQYF
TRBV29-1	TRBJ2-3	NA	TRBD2	TGCAGCGTTCATCTAGCGGGACCAGATACGCAGTATTTT	CSVHLAGPDTQYF
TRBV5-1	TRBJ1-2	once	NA	TGCGCCAGCAGCCTGGAGACTTTGGTATCCCATGGCTACACCTTC	CASSLETLVSHGYTF
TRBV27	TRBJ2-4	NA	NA	TGTGCCAGCAGTTTAGGGCTGAGTTTCTCAAACATTCAGTACTTC	CASSLGLSFSNIQYF
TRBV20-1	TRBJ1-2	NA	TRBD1	TGCAGTGCTGATGACAGGGGCTCTGGCTACACCTTC	CSADDRGSGYTF
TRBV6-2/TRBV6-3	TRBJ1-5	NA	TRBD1	TGTGCCAGCAGTTCCCAGGGACAGGGGAATCAGCCCCAGCATTTT	CASSSQGQGNQPQHF
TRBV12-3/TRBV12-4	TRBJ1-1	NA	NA	TGTGCCAGCAGTTTATTCCCTGAAGCTTTCTTT	CASSLFPEAFF
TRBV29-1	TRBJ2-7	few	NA	TGCAGCGTCACCGGGGGACAGATCGGAGTCTACGAGCAGTACTTC	CSVTGGQIGVYEQYF
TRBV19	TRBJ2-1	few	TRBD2	TGTGCCAGTAGTGTGCTAGCGGGAGTCTACAATGAGCAGTTCTTC	CASSVLAGVYNEQFF
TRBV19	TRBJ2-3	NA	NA	TGTGCCAGTAGTATTATCGGCACCACAGATACGCAGTATTTT	CASSIIGTTDTQYF
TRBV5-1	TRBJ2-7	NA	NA	TGCGCCAGCAGCTCCTCCCTCCAGGAGCAGTACTTC	CASSSSLQEQYF
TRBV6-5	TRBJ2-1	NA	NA	TGTGCCAGCAGTTACTCCGGGACCCCACGCGATGAGCAGTTCTTC	CASSYSGTPRDEQFF
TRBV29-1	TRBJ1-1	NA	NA	TGCAGCGTTGAGAGAGGGGGTAAAGCTTTCTTT	CSVERGGKAFF
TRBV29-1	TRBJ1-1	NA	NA	TGCAGCGTCCGAGGGGCGAATGAAGCTTTCTTT	CSVRGANEAFF
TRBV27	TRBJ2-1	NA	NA	TGTGCCAGCAGTTTAGAGACTACTCCCTACAATGAGCAGTTCTTC	CASSLETTPYNEQFF
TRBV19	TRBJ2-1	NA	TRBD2	TGTGCCAGTAGTATTCTGGCGGGAGCCCCCAATGAGCAGTTCTTC	CASSILAGAPNEQFF
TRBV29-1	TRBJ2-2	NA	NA	TGCAGCGTTGACCCAGGGGCCCCGAACACCGGGGAGCTGTTTTTT	CSVDPGAPNTGELFF
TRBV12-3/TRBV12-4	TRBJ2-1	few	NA	TGTGCCAGCAGCCGGGACTGGAGCTCCTACAATGAGCAGTTCTTC	CASSRDWSSYNEQFF
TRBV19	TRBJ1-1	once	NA	TGTGCCAGTAGTATTGGGTTAGGAGGATATCCTGAAGCTTTCTTT	CASSIGLGGYPEAFF
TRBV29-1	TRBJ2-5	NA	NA	TGCAGCGCTGGGAGGCGGGGAGGAGAGACCCAGTACTTC	CSAGRRGGETQYF
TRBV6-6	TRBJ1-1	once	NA	TGTGCCAGCAGTCGTATACAGTTTCTGAACACTGAAGCTTTCTTT	CASSRIQFLNTEAFF
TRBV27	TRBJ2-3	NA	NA	TGTGCCAGCACCACCAATCTCTATGACACAGATACGCAGTATTTT	CASTTNLYDTDTQYF
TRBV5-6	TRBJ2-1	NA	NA	TGTGCCAGCAGCTTGGGCACAGCCTCTTCTTACAATGAGCAGTTCTTC	CASSLGTASSYNEQFF
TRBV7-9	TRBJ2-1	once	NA	TGTGCCAGCAGCCTCGGGGCTGATTACAATGAGCAGTTCTTC	CASSLGADYNEQFF
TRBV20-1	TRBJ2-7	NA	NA	TGCAGTGCTAGAGGAGGCACAGGGAACGAGCAGTACTTC	CSARGGTGNEQYF
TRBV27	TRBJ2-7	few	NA	TGTGCCAGCAGTGCGTCCTCGGGGATACGCGCCTACGAGCAGTACTTC	CASSASSGIRAYEQYF
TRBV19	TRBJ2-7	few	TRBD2	TGTGCCAGTACCAGGACTAGCGGGAGTTCCTACGAGCAGTACTTC	CASTRTSGSSYEQYF
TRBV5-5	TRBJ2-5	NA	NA	TGTGCCAGCAGCTGGTTTCGTAGCCAAGAGACCCAGTACTTC	CASSWFRSQETQYF
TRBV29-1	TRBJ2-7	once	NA	TGCAGCGTTGAGGACCGCGTGCACGAGCAGTACTTC	CSVEDRVHEQYF
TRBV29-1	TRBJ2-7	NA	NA	TGCAGCGTTGAAGGAGGGTGGGGTCGCGAGCAGTACTTC	CSVEGGWGREQYF
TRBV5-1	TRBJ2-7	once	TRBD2	TGCGCCAGCAGCCATTGGGAGGGACGGATCTACGAGCAGTACTTC	CASSHWEGRIYEQYF
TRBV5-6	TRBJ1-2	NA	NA	TGTGCCAGCAGCCAGACAGGCCCTCTTGGCTACACCTTC	CASSQTGPLGYTF
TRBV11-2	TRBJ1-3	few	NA	TGTGCCAGCAGCACGTGGGGCTCTGGAAACACCATATATTTT	CASSTWGSGNTIYF
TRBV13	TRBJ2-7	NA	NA	TGTGCCAGCAGCTCACTCATAGAGGGGCACTACGAGCAGTACTTC	CASSSLIEGHYEQYF
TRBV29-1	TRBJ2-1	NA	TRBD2	TGCAGCGCCGGACCGGGACTAGCCTACAATGAGCAGTTCTTC	CSAGPGLAYNEQFF
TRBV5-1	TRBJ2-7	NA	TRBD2	TGCGCCAGCAGCCCTCTAGAGGAGCGGGGAAATTACGAGCAGTACTTC	CASSPLEERGNYEQYF
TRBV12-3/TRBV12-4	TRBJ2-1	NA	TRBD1	TGTGCCAGCAGACCCCTACTCACCGGGACAGGGAACTACAATGAGCAGTTCTTC	CASRPLLTGTGNYNEQFF
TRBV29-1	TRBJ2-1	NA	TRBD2	TGCAGCGTTGAATGGGAGGGCACAGTTCGCATCGACAATGAGCAGTTCTTC	CSVEWEGTVRIDNEQFF
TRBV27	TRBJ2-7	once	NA	TGCGCCAGCAGTTTTGGGAGAGGGGGGAACTACGAGCAGTACTTC	CASSFGRGGNYEQYF
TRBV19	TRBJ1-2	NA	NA	TGTGCCAGTAGTACGACAGCGATACCCCATGGCTACACCTTC	CASSTTAIPHGYTF
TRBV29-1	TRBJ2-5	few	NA	TGCAGCGTGGGAGAACCCAATCCGGAGACCCAGTACTTC	CSVGEPNPETQYF
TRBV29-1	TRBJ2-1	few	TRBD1	TGCAGCGTGGGGACAGGACTGGGTGAGCAGTTCTTC	CSVGTGLGEQFF
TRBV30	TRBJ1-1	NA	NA	TGTGCCTGGCGACCTCGGGGAAACACTGAAGCTTTCTTT	CAWRPRGNTEAFF
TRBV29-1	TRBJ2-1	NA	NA	TGCAGCGCGGCCCGACTAGTTCGGGTAAATGAGCAGTTCTTC	CSAARLVRVNEQFF
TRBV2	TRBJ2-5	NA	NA	TGTGCCAGCAGACCGGAAGGGACGAGAGAGACCCAGTACTTC	CASRPEGTRETQYF
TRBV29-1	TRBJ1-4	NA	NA	TGCAGCGTTGTAGGGCCGGAAGAAAAACTGTTTTTT	CSVVGPEEKLFF
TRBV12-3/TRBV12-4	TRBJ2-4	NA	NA	TGTGCCAGCAGTTTAAGGGACTCCATTACAGGAAACATTCAGTACTTC	CASSLRDSITGNIQYF
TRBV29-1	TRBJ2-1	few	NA	TGCAGCGTTGAGTATTACAATGAGCAGTTCTTC	CSVEYYNEQFF
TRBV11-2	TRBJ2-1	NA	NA	TGTGCCAGCAGCTTATCCCTTTTCAATGAGCAGTTCTTC	CASSLSLFNEQFF
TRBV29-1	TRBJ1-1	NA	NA	TGCAGCGCGGCCGGATCGGGCACTGAAGCTTTCTTT	CSAAGSGTEAFF
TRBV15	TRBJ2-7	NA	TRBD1	TGTGCCACCGGACAGGATTTTTCCTCCTACGAGCAGTACTTC	CATGQDFSSYEQYF
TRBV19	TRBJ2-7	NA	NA	TGTGCCAGTGGGGAAGGGGAATCCTACGAGCAGTACTTC	CASGEGESYEQYF
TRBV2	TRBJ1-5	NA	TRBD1	TGTGCCAGCAGCACGGGACAGAGTAGCAATCAGCCCCAGCATTTT	CASSTGQSSNQPQHF